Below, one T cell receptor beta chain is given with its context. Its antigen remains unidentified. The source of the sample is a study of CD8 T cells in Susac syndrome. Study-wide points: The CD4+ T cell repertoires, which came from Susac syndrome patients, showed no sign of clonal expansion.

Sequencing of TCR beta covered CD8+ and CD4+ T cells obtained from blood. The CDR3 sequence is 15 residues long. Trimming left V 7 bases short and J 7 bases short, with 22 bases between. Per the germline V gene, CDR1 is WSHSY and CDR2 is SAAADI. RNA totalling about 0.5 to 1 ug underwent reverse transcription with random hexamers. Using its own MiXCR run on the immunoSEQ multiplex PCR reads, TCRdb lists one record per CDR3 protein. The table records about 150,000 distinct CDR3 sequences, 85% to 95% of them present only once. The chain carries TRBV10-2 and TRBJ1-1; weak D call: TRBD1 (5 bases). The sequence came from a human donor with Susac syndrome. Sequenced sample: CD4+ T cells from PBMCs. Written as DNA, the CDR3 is TGCGCCAGCAATTACCAGGGAGAATGGGTCGGTGAAGCTTTCTTT. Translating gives CASNYQGEWVGEAFF.